The 18 T cell receptor beta chains below all came from one sample that was sequenced in a study of cytomegalovirus exposure and HLA in healthy donors. The PCR employed 60 Vbeta primers together with 13 Jbeta primers. TCRdb's copy holds only in-frame clones and misses some; the assay was immunoSEQ multiplex PCR. The sample has just over 150,000 clones, under 80% seen once. The sequenced sample was PBMCs. These TCRs come from a young woman in good health and CMV-seronegative.

The V call is TRBV5-1, the J call TRBJ2-7, with TRBD2 as a possible D gene (5 bases). V was pared by 3 bases and J by 2 bases, with 9 bases between. CDR3 length equals 13 residues. The germline V gene encodes CDR1 SGHRS and CDR2 YFSETQ. CDR3 in DNA: TGCGCCAGCAGCTGGACGGGAACCTACGAGCAGTACTTC. This sequence encodes CASSWTGTYEQYF.

J is TRBJ1-1 and V is TRBV5-1; 7 bases fit TRBD1. V trimming: 4 bases; J trimming: 1 base; junction bases outside the gene matches: 13. The CDR3 extends over 17 amino acids. Looked up from germline, CDR1 is SGHRS and CDR2 is YFSETQ. CDR3 residues: CASSATGVGAWNTEAFF. CDR3 bases: TGCGCCAGCAGCGCAACAGGGGTGGGGGCATGGAACACTGAAGCTTTCTTT.

The chain is built from TRBV4-2 and TRBJ1-2; D call uncertain. The germline V and J ends were trimmed by 0 bases and 8 bases, with 10 bases remaining between them. From germline, CDR1 is LGHNA and CDR2 YNFKEQ. This CDR3 spans 13 amino acids. CDR3 sequence reads: CASSQDGPLGYTF. CDR3 bases: TGTGCCAGCAGCCAAGATGGCCCGTTAGGCTACACCTTC.

The chain combines TRBV5-4 with TRBJ2-2; D uncertain. CDR3 size: 15 residues. Germline CDR1 and CDR2: SGHNT and YYREEE (reference sequence). Trimming removed 3 bases from V and 0 bases from J, with 9 bases in between. CDR3 residues: CASSSRQANTGELFF. CDR3 coding DNA: TGTGCCAGCAGCTCGAGACAAGCGAACACCGGGGAGCTGTTTTTT.

V usage is TRBV15 and J usage is TRBJ2-4; D uncertain. CDR3 length: 13 residues. The germline V and J ends were trimmed by 0 bases and 13 bases, with 13 bases remaining between them. Germline-derived CDR1 and CDR2 are LNHNV and YYDKDF (reference sequence). The CDR3 reads CATSRDIVGNQYF. The DNA for the CDR3 is TGTGCCACCAGCAGAGATATCGTGGGCAACCAGTACTTC.

The rearrangement joins TRBV5-6 to TRBJ2-1, with D uncertain. Trimming removed 4 bases from V and 6 bases from J, with 8 bases in between. This CDR3 region has 12 residues. From germline, CDR1 is SGHDT and CDR2 YYEEEE. The CDR3 bases are TGTGCCAGCAGCCCCCCGAGCAATGAGCAGTTCTTC. This translates into CASSPPSNEQFF.

V is TRBV7-6 and J is TRBJ1-1, with unresolved D. The CDR3 loop spans 14 amino acids. Germline V gene data show CDR1 as SGHVS and CDR2 as FNYEAQ. V shed 2 bases and J shed 1 base, with 8 bases lying between them. CDR3 in amino acids: CASSLQSQNTEAFF. The CDR3 DNA is TGTGCCAGCAGCTTACAAAGCCAGAACACTGAAGCTTTCTTT.

V and J are TRBV6-5 and TRBJ2-2; D may be TRBD2 (5 bases). The V end was cut by 8 bases, the J end by 5 bases, with 18 bases between. This CDR3 contains 15 residues. Germline CDR1 MNHEY, CDR2 SVGAGI. The CDR3 loop reads CASATDRRGTGELFF. The CDR3 nucleotides read TGTGCCAGCGCAACCGATCGTAGAGGGACCGGGGAGCTGTTTTTT.

V usage is TRBV5-1 and J usage is TRBJ2-3; D is unresolved. This CDR3 contains 15 residues. Germline-derived CDR1 and CDR2 are SGHRS and YFSETQ. Trimming removed 0 bases at V and 6 bases at J, with 14 bases between. The CDR3 region is CASSLDEPTRDTQYF. CDR3 DNA sequence: TGCGCCAGCAGCTTGGATGAACCCACCCGGGATACGCAGTATTTT.

The rearrangement links TRBV30 to TRBJ1-4; tentative D call: TRBD1 (6 bases). From germline, CDR1 is GTSNPN and CDR2 SVGIG (reference sequence). V lost 0 bases, J lost 2 bases, and 10 bases lay in between. The CDR3 has 15 residues. In nucleotides, the CDR3 is TGTGCCTGGAGTGTAGGGGGTTTCACTAATGAAAAACTGTTTTTT. It encodes CAWSVGGFTNEKLFF. Full variable domain (remainder filled in from reference TRBV30 and TRBJ1-4): SQTIHQWPATLVQPVGSPLSLECTVEGTSNPNLYWYRQAAGRGLQLLFYSVGIGQISSEVPQNLSASRPQDRQFILSSKKLLLSDSGFYLCAWSVGGFTNEKLFFGSGTQLSVL.

Of note for this clone: A junction boundary mismatches the germline segment, possibly from a read error. This chain joins TRBV7-3 and TRBJ1-1; D is ambiguous. The CDR3 has 13 amino acids. Germline V gives CDR1 SGHTA, CDR2 FQGTGA. The DNA of the CDR3 is TGTTCCAGCAGCTCTCGTATGAACACTGAAGCTTTCTTT. Encoded protein: CSSSSRMNTEAFF.

This chain links TRBV29-1 with TRBJ2-4, with no clear D. With 6 bases removed from V and 0 bases from J, the gap between germline ends came to 12 bases. CDR1 SQVTM and CDR2 ANQGSEA come from the germline V gene. The CDR3 has 14 amino acids. Here the CDR3 reads CSVPPHIAKNIQYF. The CDR3 nucleotides are TGCAGCGTCCCCCCCCACATAGCCAAAAACATTCAGTACTTC.

This clone was seen only once. The chain couples TRBV5-1 to TRBJ2-7; 9 nucleotides match TRBD1. Per germline, CDR1 SGHRS and CDR2 YFSETQ. Trimming took 5 bases from V and 3 from J; bases not matched to a gene: 18. The CDR3 spans 18 residues. CDR3 loop: CASSQDITGGAWGYEQYF. CDR3 nucleotide sequence: TGCGCCAGCAGTCAGGATATCACAGGGGGCGCTTGGGGCTACGAGCAGTACTTC. Based on the CDR3 plus reference TRBV5-1 and TRBJ2-7, the full variable domain is KAGVTQTPRYLIKTRGQQVTLSCSPISGHRSVSWYQQTPGQGLQFLFEYFSETQRNKGNFPGRFSGRQFSNSRSEMNVSTLELGDSALYLCASSQDITGGAWGYEQYFGPGTRLTVT.

The rearrangement joins TRBV30 to TRBJ2-5; TRBD1 agrees at 8 bases. Germline CDR1 and CDR2: GTSNPN and SVGIG (reference sequence). The CDR3 length is 15 residues. The J segment lost 1 base and the V segment lost 0 bases, leaving 4 bases of the junction unmatched. The DNA for the CDR3 is TGTGCCTGGAGTGTACGGGGACAGGCCCAAGAGACCCAGTACTTC. As protein: CAWSVRGQAQETQYF.

The chain is built from TRBV5-1 and TRBJ2-5; possibly TRBD1 for D (6 bases). CDR3 length: 15 residues. V shed 3 bases and J shed 2 bases, with 14 bases lying between them. Germline V CDR1 and CDR2: SGHRS, YFSETQ. Written as DNA, the CDR3 is TGCGCCAGCAGCTGGGGGACAATCGCGCAAGAGACCCAGTACTTC. It yields the protein CASSWGTIAQETQYF.

The chain combines TRBV11-2 with TRBJ2-1; D might be TRBD2 (6 bases). Trimming stripped 4 bases from V and 0 bases from J, with 10 bases between. Germline V gene data show CDR1 as SGHAT and CDR2 as FQNNGV. CDR3 length equals 15 residues. DNA of the CDR3: TGTGCCAGCAGCTGGACGGGAGACTCCTACAATGAGCAGTTCTTC. The encoded protein is CASSWTGDSYNEQFF.

This chain joins TRBV7-2 and TRBJ2-1; D is possibly TRBD2 (5 bases). V lost 2 bases to trimming and J lost 0 bases, with 8 bases between them. Germline CDR1 reads SGHTA; CDR2 reads FQGNSA. The CDR3 extends over 15 amino acids. CDR3 sequence reads: CASSLLGSSYNEQFF. CDR3 in DNA: TGTGCCAGCAGCTTACTAGGGAGCTCCTACAATGAGCAGTTCTTC.

V is TRBV28 and J is TRBJ2-3; TRBD2 matches at 10 bases. CDR1 is MDHEN, CDR2 SYDVKM, per germline. There are 15 residues in the CDR3. V lost 6 bases and J lost 1; bases outside the gene matches: 4. The CDR3 is CASSPGTSGTDTQYF. CDR3 in DNA: TGTGCCAGCAGCCCCGGGACTAGCGGCACAGATACGCAGTATTTT.